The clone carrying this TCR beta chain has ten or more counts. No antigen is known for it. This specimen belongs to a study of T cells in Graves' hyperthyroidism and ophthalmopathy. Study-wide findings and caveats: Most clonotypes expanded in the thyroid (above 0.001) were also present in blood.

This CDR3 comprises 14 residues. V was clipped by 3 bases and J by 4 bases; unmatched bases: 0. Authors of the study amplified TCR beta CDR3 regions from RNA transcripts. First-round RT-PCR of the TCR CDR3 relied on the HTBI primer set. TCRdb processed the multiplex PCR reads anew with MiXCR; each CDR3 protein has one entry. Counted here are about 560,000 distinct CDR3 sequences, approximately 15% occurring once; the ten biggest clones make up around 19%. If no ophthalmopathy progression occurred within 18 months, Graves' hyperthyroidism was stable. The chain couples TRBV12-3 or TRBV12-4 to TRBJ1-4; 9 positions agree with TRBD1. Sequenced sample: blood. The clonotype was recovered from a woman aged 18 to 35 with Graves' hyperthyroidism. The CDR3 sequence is CASSLDRGNEKLFF. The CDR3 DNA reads TGTGCCAGCAGTTTGGACAGGGGTAATGAAAAACTGTTTTTT.